Listed below are T cell receptor beta chains from one sample, sequenced in a study of beta chain features in type 1 diabetes. Assay: immunoSEQ multiplex PCR; the TCRdb copy retains only in-frame clones and omits some. The sample holds approximately 15,000 clones, over 55% seen once. The sequenced sample consisted of Tregs from blood. Source of these receptors: a man younger than 40 with type 1 diabetes. Both conserved end residues are part of each CDR3. The D gene is left open where the match is weak. Only part of the rows carry a size: once, few, many, or a class if the clone is expanded.

TRBJ1-2	14	TRBD1	-	TRBV18	CASSPTPTGLGYTF	TGTGCCAGCTCACCAACGCCGACAGGGCTAGGCTACACCTTC
TRBJ2-2	13	-	-	TRBV23-1	CANGWRGPGELFF	TGCGCCAACGGGTGGAGGGGGCCCGGGGAGCTGTTTTTT
TRBJ2-1	14	-	-	TRBV11-3	CASSGSGTHHEQFF	TGTGCCAGCAGCGGCTCCGGGACACATCATGAGCAGTTCTTC
TRBJ1-4	16	TRBD1	-	TRBV2	CASSEAPTGAGEKLFF	TGTGCCAGCAGTGAAGCCCCGACAGGGGCGGGGGAAAAACTGTTTTTT
TRBJ1-3	17	-	-	TRBV10-3	CAISERAGASSGNTIYF	TGTGCCATCAGTGAGAGGGCAGGGGCGAGCTCTGGAAACACCATATATTTT
TRBJ1-1	13	-	-	TRBV6-1	CASSEWTVVEAFF	TGTGCCAGCAGTGAATGGACTGTGGTTGAAGCTTTCTTT
TRBJ1-4	14	-	-	TRBV6-6	CASSYRGGDEKLFF	TGTGCCAGCAGTTACCGAGGGGGTGATGAAAAACTGTTTTTT
TRBJ2-7	16	-	-	TRBV28	CASSGGGRGRLYEQYF	TGTGCCAGCAGTGGGGGGGGCAGGGGTCGTCTCTACGAGCAGTACTTC
TRBJ2-3	14	-	-	TRBV5-1	CASSLGLEADTQYF	TGCGCCAGCAGCTTGGGACTAGAGGCGGATACGCAGTATTTT
TRBJ2-5	17	TRBD2	-	TRBV7-2	CASSLALAGGFSETQYF	TGTGCCAGCAGCTTAGCTCTAGCGGGAGGGTTTTCGGAGACCCAGTACTTC
TRBJ2-7	13	-	-	TRBV5-6	CASSLRRGHEQYF	TGTGCCAGCAGCTTGCGGAGGGGTCACGAGCAGTACTTC
TRBJ2-1	17	TRBD2	-	TRBV19	CASSIGLSGSSYNEQFF	TGTGCCAGTAGTATAGGCCTGAGCGGGAGTTCCTACAATGAGCAGTTCTTC
TRBJ1-5	14	-	-	TRBV5-1	CASSLAGGGQPQHF	TGCGCCAGCAGCTTGGCGGGTGGAGGGCAGCCCCAGCATTTT
TRBJ2-2	15	-	-	TRBV6-1	CASSETSGKTGELFF	TGTGCCAGCAGTGAAACCTCAGGGAAAACCGGGGAGCTGTTTTTT
TRBJ2-6	18	-	-	TRBV4-1	CASSQEASSLLRANVLTF	TGCGCCAGCAGCCAAGAGGCTAGCTCCTTATTGCGGGCCAACGTCCTGACTTTC
TRBJ2-5	14	TRBD2	few	TRBV27	CASSSSGSRETQYF	TGTGCCAGCAGCTCTAGCGGGAGTCGAGAGACCCAGTACTTC
TRBJ2-1	15	TRBD2	-	TRBV5-1	CASSLRGGPGDEQFF	TGCGCCAGCAGCTTGCGCGGGGGGCCAGGCGATGAGCAGTTCTTC
TRBJ2-7	14	-	once	TRBV19	CASSIGGGSYEQYF	TGTGCCAGTAGTATAGGCGGAGGCTCCTACGAGCAGTACTTC
TRBJ2-3	15	TRBD1	few	TRBV2	CASKRTGAITDTQYF	TGTGCCAGCAAAAGGACAGGGGCTATAACAGATACGCAGTATTTT
TRBJ1-5	15	TRBD1	-	TRBV6-5	CASRRQGRSNQPQHF	TGTGCCAGCAGGCGACAGGGTCGTAGCAATCAGCCCCAGCATTTT
TRBJ1-2	11	-	-	TRBV12-2	CASLHWAGHTF	TGTGCAAGTCTACATTGGGCCGGCCACACCTTC
TRBJ2-2	15	TRBD1	-	TRBV28	CASRANRGLHGELFF	TGTGCCAGCAGGGCAAACAGGGGGCTTCACGGGGAGCTGTTTTTT
TRBJ2-5	13	-	-	TRBV19	CASSSSTQETQYF	TGTGCCAGTAGTAGTAGCACCCAAGAGACCCAGTACTTC
TRBJ2-7	14	TRBD1	-	TRBV29-1	CSVEVRGQGYEQYF	TGCAGCGTTGAAGTGCGGGGACAGGGCTACGAGCAGTACTTC
TRBJ2-5	13	-	-	TRBV2	CASVGAQSETQYF	TGTGCCAGCGTTGGGGCCCAATCAGAGACCCAGTACTTC
TRBJ2-7	16	TRBD2	-	TRBV7-9	CASSDGGAGGIYEQYF	TGTGCCAGCAGCGATGGGGGAGCGGGAGGTATCTACGAGCAGTACTTC
TRBJ2-2	17	TRBD1	-	TRBV5-1	CASSLALRTGGTGELFF	TGCGCCAGCAGCTTGGCCCTTCGGACAGGCGGAACCGGGGAGCTGTTTTTT
TRBJ2-7	16	TRBD1	-	TRBV11-2	CASSLDLGDRGYEQYF	TGTGCCAGCAGCTTAGATCTTGGGGACAGGGGGTACGAGCAGTACTTC
TRBJ1-4	15	-	-	TRBV2	CASSDGGGVKLKLFF	TGTGCCAGCAGCGACGGGGGGGGTGTGAAACTAAAACTGTTTTTT
TRBJ2-1	14	TRBD2	few	TRBV11-2	CASTRLAGGNEQFF	TGTGCCAGCACTAGACTAGCGGGAGGGAATGAGCAGTTCTTC
TRBJ2-7	11	-	-	TRBV7-2	CASSAHYEQYF	TGTGCCAGCAGCGCTCACTACGAGCAGTACTTC
TRBJ2-1	11	-	few	TRBV20-1	CSARVGPEQFF	TGCAGTGCTAGGGTTGGCCCTGAGCAGTTCTTC
TRBJ2-1	15	TRBD2	few	TRBV19	CASRGRLAGNNEQFF	TGTGCCAGTAGAGGGCGTCTAGCGGGAAACAATGAGCAGTTCTTC
TRBJ2-7	14	-	-	TRBV6-6	CASTNEGGRYEQYF	TGTGCCAGCACTAACGAGGGTGGACGCTACGAGCAGTACTTC
TRBJ1-2	14	TRBD1	few	TRBV4-2	CASSQVGGTDGYTF	TGTGCCAGCAGCCAAGTAGGCGGGACAGATGGCTACACCTTC
TRBJ2-3	16	TRBD1	-	TRBV4-1	CASSQFSGQGKDTQYF	TGCGCCAGCAGCCAATTCTCGGGACAGGGCAAAGATACGCAGTATTTT
TRBJ1-6	15	TRBD1	-	TRBV5-1	CASSTGQGSNSPLHF	TGCGCCAGCAGCACCGGACAGGGGAGCAATTCACCCCTCCACTTT
TRBJ1-5	17	TRBD1	-	TRBV19	CASSRLGTAYSNQPQHF	TGTGCCAGTAGTAGGTTGGGGACAGCTTATAGCAATCAGCCCCAGCATTTT
TRBJ1-2	14	-	once	TRBV5-1	CASSLDGGAGGYTF	TGCGCCAGCAGCTTAGACGGTGGCGCGGGGGGCTACACCTTC
TRBJ1-6	14	TRBD1	-	TRBV5-1	CASSLTGGLTPLHF	TGCGCCAGCAGCTTGACAGGGGGCCTGACACCCCTCCACTTT
TRBJ1-1	13	TRBD1	-	TRBV27	CASSINRGSEAFF	TGTGCCAGCAGTATAAACAGGGGCTCTGAAGCTTTCTTT
TRBJ1-2	13	TRBD1	-	TRBV5-1	CASSPGQTNGYTF	TGCGCCAGCAGCCCGGGACAGACCAATGGCTACACCTTC
TRBJ2-1	11	-	-	TRBV5-1	CASRSGVEQFF	TGCGCCAGCAGGTCAGGGGTTGAGCAGTTCTTC
TRBJ1-1	15	TRBD1	once	TRBV10-3	CAISGIQGMNTEAFF	TGTGCCATCAGTGGGATACAGGGGATGAACACTGAAGCTTTCTTT
TRBJ2-5	14	TRBD2	-	TRBV5-6	CASSHGTRGETQYF	TGTGCCAGCAGCCACGGGACTAGGGGAGAGACCCAGTACTTC
TRBJ2-3	13	TRBD2	few	TRBV7-2	CASSPSGGDTQYF	TGTGCCAGCAGCCCCTCCGGGGGGGATACGCAGTATTTT
TRBJ2-7	15	TRBD1	-	TRBV7-9	CASSSPGQGFYEQYF	TGTGCCAGCAGCTCACCGGGACAGGGGTTCTACGAGCAGTACTTC
TRBJ2-7	15	TRBD2	-	TRBV6-6	CASSYAAGGPYEQYF	TGTGCCAGCAGTTACGCTGCGGGAGGGCCCTACGAGCAGTACTTC
TRBJ2-2	14	-	once	TRBV5-3	CASSRDILTGELFF	TGTGCCAGCAGCCGGGACATTCTCACCGGGGAGCTGTTTTTT
TRBJ2-2	16	-	-	TRBV19	CASRNRGRVLSGKLFF	TGTGCCAGTAGAAACAGGGGGCGCGTGCTTAGCGGGAAGCTGTTTTTT